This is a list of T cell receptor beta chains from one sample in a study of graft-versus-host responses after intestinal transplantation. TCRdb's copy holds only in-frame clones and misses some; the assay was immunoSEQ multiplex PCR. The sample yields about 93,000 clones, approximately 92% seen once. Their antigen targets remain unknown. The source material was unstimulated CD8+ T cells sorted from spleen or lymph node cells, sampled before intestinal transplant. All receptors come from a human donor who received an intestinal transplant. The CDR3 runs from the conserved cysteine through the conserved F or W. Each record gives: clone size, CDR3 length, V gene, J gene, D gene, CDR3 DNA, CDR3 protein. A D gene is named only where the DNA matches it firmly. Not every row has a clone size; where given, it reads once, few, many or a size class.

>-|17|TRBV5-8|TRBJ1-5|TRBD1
TGTGCCAGCAGCCCGAGTGGGACAGGGGTTGGTGATCAGCCCCAGCATTTT
CASSPSGTGVGDQPQHF
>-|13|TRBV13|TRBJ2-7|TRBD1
TGTGCCAGCAGCTTCGGACAGGGTGGCGAGCAGTACTTC
CASSFGQGGEQYF
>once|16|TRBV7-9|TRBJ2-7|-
TGTGCCAGCAGCTTAGATCTGACAGGTGACTCCTACGAGCAGTACTTC
CASSLDLTGDSYEQYF
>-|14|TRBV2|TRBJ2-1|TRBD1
TGTGCCAGCAGCTCGGGACAGACCTACAATGAGCAGTTCTTC
CASSSGQTYNEQFF
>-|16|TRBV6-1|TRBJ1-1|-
TGTGCCAGCAGTGTCCCATTACAGGGCCTGAACACTGAAGCTTTCTTT
CASSVPLQGLNTEAFF
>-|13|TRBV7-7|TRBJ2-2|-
TGTGCCAGCAGCCCCCGCAGTCCGGGGGAGCTGTTTTTT
CASSPRSPGELFF
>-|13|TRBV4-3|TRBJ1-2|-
TGCGCCAGCAGCCAAGGGGCGGGCTATGGCTACACCTTC
CASSQGAGYGYTF
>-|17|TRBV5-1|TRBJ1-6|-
TGCGCCAGCAGCTTGAGGGCCCCTGGACAGTATAATTCACCCCTCCACTTT
CASSLRAPGQYNSPLHF
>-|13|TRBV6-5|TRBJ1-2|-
TGTGCCAGCACTACCGACAGCTACTATGGCTACACCTTC
CASTTDSYYGYTF
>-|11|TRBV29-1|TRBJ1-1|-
TGCAGCGGCGCAGGGTTCACTGAAGCTTTCTTT
CSGAGFTEAFF
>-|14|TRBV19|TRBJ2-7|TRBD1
TGTGCCAGTAGTCTGAACAGGGGCTCCTACGAGCAGTACTTC
CASSLNRGSYEQYF
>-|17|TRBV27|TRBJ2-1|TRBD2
TGTGCCAGCTCTACTACCGGGACTAGCGGGTGGGTGAATGAGCAGTTCTTC
CASSTTGTSGWVNEQFF
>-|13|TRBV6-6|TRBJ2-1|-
TGTGCCAGCACGACTAGTCCCTACAATGAGCAGTTCTTC
CASTTSPYNEQFF
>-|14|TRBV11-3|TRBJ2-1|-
TGTGCCAGCAGGACCCACCAGGGAAGTGACGAGCAGTTCTTC
CASRTHQGSDEQFF
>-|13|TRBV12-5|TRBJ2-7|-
TGTGCTAGTGGTTTGGGGACAACCTACGAGCAGTACTTC
CASGLGTTYEQYF
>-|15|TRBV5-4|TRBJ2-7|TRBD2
TGTGCCAGCAGCCCCGGGAGGGCTAGCGCCTCCGAGCAGTACTTC
CASSPGRASASEQYF
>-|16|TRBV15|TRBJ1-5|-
TGTGCCACCAGCAGAGATTACGGGTATAGCAATCAGCCCCAGCATTTT
CATSRDYGYSNQPQHF
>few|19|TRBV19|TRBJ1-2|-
TGTGCCAGTAGTGGTTATATGGGCAGAGGGCGCGCGGCTAACTATGGCTACACCTTC
CASSGYMGRGRAANYGYTF
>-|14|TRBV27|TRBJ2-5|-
TGTGCCAGCAGGAGCGGCCTAAGGGTGGAGACCCAGTACTTC
CASRSGLRVETQYF
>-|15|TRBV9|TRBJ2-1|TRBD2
TGTGCCGGCAGCCCCTGGACTAGCGGGTACAATGAGCAGTTCTTC
CAGSPWTSGYNEQFF
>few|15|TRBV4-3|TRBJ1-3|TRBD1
TGCGCCAGCAGCCTCGGGACAGGGAATGGAAACACCATATATTTT
CASSLGTGNGNTIYF
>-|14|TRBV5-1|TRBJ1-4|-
TGCGCCAGCAGCTTGGGCCAGATGAATGAAAAACTGTTTTTT
CASSLGQMNEKLFF
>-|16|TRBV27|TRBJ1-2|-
TGTGCCAGCAGTTTAGTGGGGGCAGGGAGAGACTATGGCTACACCTTC
CASSLVGAGRDYGYTF
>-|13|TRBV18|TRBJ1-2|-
TGTGCCAGCTCAGACCGGGAGACCTATGGCTACACCTTC
CASSDRETYGYTF
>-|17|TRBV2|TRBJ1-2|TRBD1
TGTGCCAGCAGTGAAGCGCTTCAAGGGGGCAGGTTTGATGGCTACACCTTC
CASSEALQGGRFDGYTF
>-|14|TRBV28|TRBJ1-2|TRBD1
TGTGCCACCCAGCCCTCCGACAGGGTCTATGGCTACACCTTC
CATQPSDRVYGYTF
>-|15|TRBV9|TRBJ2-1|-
TGTGCCAGCAGCGTAGGGACAGCCACCTACAATGAGCAGTTCTTC
CASSVGTATYNEQFF
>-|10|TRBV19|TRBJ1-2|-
TGTGCCACCTACAGTACGTACTACACCTTC
CATYSTYYTF
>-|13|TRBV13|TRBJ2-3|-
TGTGCCAGCAGCTTACTCTCGACAGATACGCAGTATTTT
CASSLLSTDTQYF
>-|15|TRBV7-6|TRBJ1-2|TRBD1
TGTGCCAGCAGCGAGCTAACAGGGGGCTTTGGTGGCTACACCTTC
CASSELTGGFGGYTF
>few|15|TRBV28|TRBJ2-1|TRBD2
TGTGCCAGCAGTGGTCTAGCGGGAGTCTACAATGAGCAGTTCTTC
CASSGLAGVYNEQFF
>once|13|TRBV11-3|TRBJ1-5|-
TGTGCCAGCAGACAGGGTGGCAATCAGCCCCAGCATTTT
CASRQGGNQPQHF
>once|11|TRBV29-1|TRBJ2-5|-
TGCAGCGTTGTCCGGGGAGAGACCCAGTACTTC
CSVVRGETQYF
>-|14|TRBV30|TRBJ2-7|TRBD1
TGTGCCTGGAGTGTGGGTGGGACAGCCTACGAGCAGTACTTC
CAWSVGGTAYEQYF
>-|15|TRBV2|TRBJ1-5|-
TGTGCCAGCAGTGAACGAGGGCAGCGCAATCAGCCCCAGCATTTT
CASSERGQRNQPQHF
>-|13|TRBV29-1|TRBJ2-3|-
TGCAGCGCTTTCCGAGTACTGGCAGATACGCAGTATTTT
CSAFRVLADTQYF
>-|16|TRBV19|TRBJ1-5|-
TGTGCCAGTAGAGAGGGCCTCCTGTATAGCAATCAGCCCCAGCATTTT
CASREGLLYSNQPQHF
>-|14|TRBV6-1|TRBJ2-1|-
TGTGCCAGCAGTGAAGCGCTAGGAATTAATGAGCAGTTCTTC
CASSEALGINEQFF
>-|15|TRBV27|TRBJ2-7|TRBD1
TGTGCCAGCAGTCCGTCCGGACAGGGACCCTACGAGCAGTACTTC
CASSPSGQGPYEQYF
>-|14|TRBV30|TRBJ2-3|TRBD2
TGTGCCTGGAGAGAGGGACTAGCGGGGGATACGCAGTATTTT
CAWREGLAGDTQYF
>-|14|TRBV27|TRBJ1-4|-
TGTGCCAGCAGTCCAGACAGATTTAATGAAAAACTGTTTTTT
CASSPDRFNEKLFF
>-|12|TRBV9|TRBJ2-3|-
TGTGCCAGCAGCGCGACTCGGGATACGCAGTATTTT
CASSATRDTQYF
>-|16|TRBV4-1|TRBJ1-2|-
TGCGCCAGCAGCCAAGTCTCTTCCACTGTTCCCTATGGCTACACCTTC
CASSQVSSTVPYGYTF
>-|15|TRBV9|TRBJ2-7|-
TGTGCCAGCAGCGTAGGTGCGACAGGCCTCTACGAGCAGTACTTC
CASSVGATGLYEQYF
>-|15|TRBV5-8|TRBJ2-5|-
TGTGCCAGCAGTTTTACCGGCGGGATTGGGGAGACCCAGTACTTC
CASSFTGGIGETQYF
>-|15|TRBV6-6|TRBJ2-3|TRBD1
TGTGCCAGCAGGACAGGGTTCATCCTCACAGATACGCAGTATTTT
CASRTGFILTDTQYF
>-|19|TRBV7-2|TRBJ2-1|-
TGTGCCAGCAGCTTATCCAGGTCCAGAGAAATCTCGGATCGTAATGAGCAGTTCTTC
CASSLSRSREISDRNEQFF
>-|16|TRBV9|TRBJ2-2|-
TGTGCCAGCAGCGTAGGCGGCGGGGTGAACACCGGGGAGCTGTTTTTT
CASSVGGGVNTGELFF
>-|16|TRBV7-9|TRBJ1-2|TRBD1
TGTGCCAGCAGCAACCAAAGGGACAGGGGGTTCTATGGCTACACCTTC
CASSNQRDRGFYGYTF
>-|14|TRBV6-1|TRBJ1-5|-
TGTGCCAGCAGTGAACCAGGGTACGGTCAGCCCCAGCATTTT
CASSEPGYGQPQHF
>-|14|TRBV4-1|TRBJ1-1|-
TGCGCCAGCAGCCAAGTGACACTGAACACTGAAGCTTTCTTT
CASSQVTLNTEAFF
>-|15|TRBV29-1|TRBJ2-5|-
TGCAGCGTGGCGGGTCAAGCGGAGCTCGGAGAGACCCAGTACTTC
CSVAGQAELGETQYF
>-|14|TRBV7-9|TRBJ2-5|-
TGTGCCAGCAGCTTCACACACGGAGGGGAGACCCAGTACTTC
CASSFTHGGETQYF
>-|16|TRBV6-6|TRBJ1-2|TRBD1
TGTGCCAGCAGTCAATTGGGACAGGGCATGAACTATGGCTACACCTTC
CASSQLGQGMNYGYTF
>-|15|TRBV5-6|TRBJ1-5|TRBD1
TGTGCCAGCAGCTTATCCCTAACAGGGGTCCAGCCCCAGCATTTT
CASSLSLTGVQPQHF
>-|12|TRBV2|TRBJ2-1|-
TGTGCCAGCAGGAGCTCCTACAATGAGCAGTTCTTC
CASRSSYNEQFF
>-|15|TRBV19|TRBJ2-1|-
TGTGCCAGTAGTCCCTTGGCTAGCTCCTACAATGAGCAGTTCTTC
CASSPLASSYNEQFF